Listed below are T cell receptor beta chains from one sample, sequenced in a study of shared clonotypes between healthy human individuals. Some clones are missing from TCRdb's copy, which holds only in-frame ones; the method was immunoSEQ multiplex PCR. The sample gives 750,000 to 1,000,000 clones, approximately 92% of which show up once; more than 20% is in the top ten. The material sequenced was naive CD8+ T cells sorted from blood. The receptor set was obtained from a man aged 25 to 45 in good health. The CDR3 runs from the conserved cysteine through the conserved F or W.

TRBV7-9	TRBJ2-7	CASSSTPPYEQYF
TRBV7-2	TRBJ1-4	CASSTYPRSNEKLFF
TRBV2	TRBJ2-5	CARAGRYEETQYF
TRBV5-1	TRBJ2-2	CASSSSGSLSAGELFF
TRBV7-6	TRBJ2-7	CASSLRAGAGNEQYF
TRBV7-9	TRBJ2-1	CASRWGPRGEQFF
TRBV19	TRBJ2-1	CASSRTSGDYNEQFF
TRBV5-6	TRBJ2-2	CASRRLAGVAGELFF
TRBV9	TRBJ1-3	CASSSEGVAGNTIYF
TRBV29-1	TRBJ2-2	CSGGTRNLPGELFF
TRBV7-2	TRBJ2-1	CASSSLIGGIAAFF
TRBV5-1	TRBJ2-1	CASSLEASNNEQFF
TRBV10-3	TRBJ2-7	CAISREGDEQYF
TRBV7-8	TRBJ2-7	CASSRFGTSGRDTYEQYF
TRBV7-9	TRBJ2-3	CASSLERGTTDTQYF
TRBV6-5	TRBJ2-3	CASRILAAADTQYF
TRBV11-2	TRBJ1-4	CASSPTPRSNEKLFF
TRBV29-1	TRBJ1-4	CSARTGTNEKLFF